The 25 T cell receptor beta chains in this list originate from one sample, sequenced in a study of blood T cell repertoires in COVID-19. The assay was immunoSEQ multiplex PCR, and TCRdb's table has in-frame clones only and misses some. The data hold more than 35,000 clones, with roughly three quarters observed a single time. The source material was peripheral blood. These receptor sequences come from a man between 70 and 80 years old with acute or convalescent COVID-19.

There are a few counts of this clone. The gene calls are TRBV19 and TRBJ1-1, with 8 bases fitting TRBD1. The V segment lost 4 bases and the J segment 6 bases; nucleotides outside the gene matches: 7. The CDR3 sequence is 14 residues long. Germline V gene data show CDR1 as LNHDA and CDR2 as SQIVND (reference sequence). CDR3 coding DNA: TGTGCCAGTAGTAATTGGGACAGGCCAGCTGAAGCTTTCTTT. It codes for CASSNWDRPAEAFF.

The chain carries TRBV4-1 and TRBJ2-1; 11 positions agree with TRBD1. V was pared by 3 bases and J by 6 bases, with 7 bases of the junction left unmatched. The CDR3 contains 16 residues. CDR1 and CDR2 from the germline V gene are MGHRA and YSYEKL. CDR3 residues: CASSHGGTGGSNEQFF. The CDR3 bases are TGCGCCAGCAGCCATGGCGGGACAGGGGGTAGCAATGAGCAGTTCTTC.

The rearrangement links TRBV10-1 to TRBJ2-2, with 9 bases aligning to TRBD1. The CDR3 totals 13 residues. The V gene end was trimmed by 10 bases and the J gene end by 7 bases; junction bases not matched to a gene: 7. Germline CDR1 is WNHNN and CDR2 is SYGVQD (reference sequence). In DNA, the CDR3 is TGCGCCAAAAAACAGGGGGCTGGCGGGGAGCTGTTTTTT. Translated: CAKKQGAGGELFF.

The genes are TRBV18 and TRBJ1-2; D might be TRBD1 (6 bases). Looked up from germline, CDR1 is KGHSH and CDR2 is LQKENI. This CDR3 has 16 residues. V was pared by 3 bases and J by 0 bases, with 14 bases between. CDR3 bases: TGTGCCAGCTCACCGCAGACAGGTCGAACTAACTATGGCTACACCTTC. This sequence encodes CASSPQTGRTNYGYTF.

This clone has only a few counts. The V and J genes are TRBV4-3 and TRBJ1-3, with D possibly matching TRBD1 (5 bases). The germline V and J ends were trimmed by 4 bases and 0 bases, with 10 bases remaining between them. Germline V gene sequence: CDR1 LGHNA, CDR2 YSLEER. The CDR3 contains 15 residues. CDR3 sequence: CASSLGLHSGNTIYF. The DNA for the CDR3 is TGCGCCAGCAGCCTGGGACTTCACTCTGGAAACACCATATATTTT.

The CDR3 is CASSLQGVQPQHF. In DNA, the CDR3 is TGTGCCAGCAGCTTACAGGGGGTTCAGCCCCAGCATTTT. The V call is TRBV5-5, the J call TRBJ1-5; 8 nucleotides line up with TRBD1. The CDR3 runs to 13 residues. The ends lost 2 bases at V and 6 bases at J; junction bases unmatched: 1. Germline V gene lookup returns CDR1 SGHKS and CDR2 YYEKEE (reference sequence).

This rearrangement joins TRBV15 to TRBJ2-5; possibly TRBD2 for D (5 bases). There are 15 residues in the CDR3. Germline V gives CDR1 LNHNV, CDR2 YYDKDF (reference sequence). Trimming removed 6 bases at V and 5 bases at J, with 19 bases between. The CDR3 DNA reads as TGTGCCACCAGGGGAGACGCCGGATGGAGGGAGACCCAGTACTTC. Translating gives CATRGDAGWRETQYF.

The rearrangement joins TRBV6-5 to TRBJ1-4; D gene unclear. V was cut by 9 bases and J by 7 bases, with 12 bases left in between. The V gene's germline CDR1 is MNHEY and CDR2 SVGAGI. The CDR3 has 12 residues. CDR3 protein: CASKGEGEKLFF. In nucleotides, the CDR3 is TGTGCCAGTAAGGGCGAGGGTGAAAAACTGTTTTTT.

The chain carries TRBV29-1 and TRBJ1-1; 8 nucleotides agree with TRBD1. CDR1 and CDR2 from the germline V gene are SQVTM and ANQGSEA. The CDR3 has 13 amino acids. V lost 6 bases, J lost 4 bases, and 7 bases stayed unmatched. CDR3 protein: CSVATGGITEAFF. Written as DNA, the CDR3 is TGCAGCGTCGCCACAGGGGGGATCACTGAAGCTTTCTTT.

The V gene is TRBV6-2 or TRBV6-3, the J gene TRBJ1-5; no firm D call. V was shortened by 5 bases and J by 4 bases, with 9 bases between the two germline ends. This CDR3 is 13 amino acids long. Per the germline V gene, CDR1 is MNHEY and CDR2 is SVGEGT. CDR3: CASSPGLNQPQHF. As DNA, the CDR3 is TGTGCCAGCAGTCCGGGTCTTAATCAGCCCCAGCATTTT.

The chain links TRBV5-6 to TRBJ1-2; D is unclear. The CDR3 runs 14 residues. The germline V gene has CDR1 SGHDT and CDR2 YYEEEE. Trimming cost V 4 bases and J 6 bases, with 16 bases left between them. The CDR3, as DNA: TGTGCCAGCAGCCTGCGAGGAGGAGCGCATGGCTACACCTTC. Amino acid sequence: CASSLRGGAHGYTF.

The chain links TRBV6-6 to TRBJ2-5; a possible D gene is TRBD2 (6 bases). CDR1 and CDR2 from the germline V gene are MNHNY and SVGAGI (reference sequence). CDR3 length: 15 amino acids. V was trimmed by 6 bases and J by 1 base, leaving 15 bases between them. CDR3 bases: TGTGCCAGCAGCCGGGTGGGAGGTGCCCAAGAGACCCAGTACTTC. It specifies CASSRVGGAQETQYF.

The gene calls are TRBV5-5 and TRBJ1-1; D gene ambiguous. Trimming pared 0 bases from V and 1 base from J, leaving 10 bases between. The CDR3 is made up of 15 amino acids. The V gene's germline CDR1 is SGHKS and CDR2 YYEKEE (reference sequence). The CDR3 DNA sequence: TGTGCCAGCAGCTTGGAAACAGTACCGAACACTGAAGCTTTCTTT. It specifies CASSLETVPNTEAFF.

The genes are TRBV2 and TRBJ2-2; possibly TRBD1 for D (5 bases). Germline lookup yields CDR1 SNHLY and CDR2 FYNNEI. The CDR3 spans 15 residues. The ends were cut back, 8 bases at V and 4 bases at J, with 17 bases in the middle. The CDR3 sequence: CASLRALVATGELFF. The CDR3 DNA follows: TGTGCCAGCCTCAGGGCTTTGGTGGCCACCGGGGAGCTGTTTTTT. The full variable domain, rest sourced from reference TRBV2 and TRBJ2-2, is EPEVTQTPSHQVTQMGQEVILRCVPISNHLYFYWYRQILGQKVEFLVSFYNNEISEKSEIFDDQFSVERPDGSNFTLKIRSTKLEDSAMYFCASLRALVATGELFFGEGSRLTVL.

V usage is TRBV27 and J usage is TRBJ2-3, with D possibly being TRBD2 (6 bases). The V end lost 6 bases, the J end lost 4 bases, and 11 bases lay between the germline ends. The CDR3 consists of 13 residues. Germline V gene data show CDR1 as MNHEY and CDR2 as SMNVEV (reference sequence). The CDR3 region has the DNA TGTGCCAGCAGCGGAGCGGGCGCAGATACGCAGTATTTT. Translated: CASSGAGADTQYF.

This chain links TRBV28 with TRBJ1-1; 11 bases are shared with TRBD1. Germline lookup yields CDR1 MDHEN and CDR2 SYDVKM. The CDR3 sequence is 15 residues long. After removal of 5 bases from V and 6 bases from J, the junction contained 8 bases not matched to a gene. The CDR3 here is CASSPRTGGSAEAFF. The CDR3 nucleotides read TGTGCCAGCAGTCCTAGGACAGGGGGCTCGGCTGAAGCTTTCTTT.

V is TRBV20-1 and J is TRBJ1-2, with a possible D match to TRBD1 (5 bases). This CDR3 is 14 amino acids long. V lost 3 bases to trimming and J lost 7 bases, with 18 bases between them. Germline V gene lookup returns CDR1 DFQATT and CDR2 SNEGSKA (reference sequence). The CDR3 nucleotides read TGCAGTGCTAGTTTTCACAGGTTGGGAATTGGCTACACCTTC. Protein product: CSASFHRLGIGYTF.

This chain uses TRBV6-1 with TRBJ1-3, with no clear D. This CDR3 is 16 amino acids long. The V and J ends lost 1 base and 0 bases respectively, with 10 bases between them. The germline CDR1 and CDR2 sequences are MNHNS and SASEGT. The CDR3 loop is CASSEVGHSSGNTIYF. The CDR3 DNA reads TGTGCCAGCAGTGAAGTTGGGCACTCCTCTGGAAACACCATATATTTT.

This clone was recorded once. This chain uses TRBV5-4 with TRBJ2-7; D perhaps matches TRBD2 (6 bases). The CDR3 is 15 amino acids. CDR1 and CDR2 from the germline V gene are SGHNT and YYREEE (reference sequence). V lost 7 bases, J lost 4 bases, and 21 bases lay in between. DNA of the CDR3: TGTGCCAGCTCACGAGCCCCTGGCGGGATTTACGAGCAGTACTTC. It codes for CASSRAPGGIYEQYF. The whole variable domain, filled in from reference TRBV5-4 and TRBJ2-7, reads ETGVTQSPTHLIKTRGQQVTLRCSSQSGHNTVSWYQQALGQGPQFIFQYYREEENGRGNFPPRFSGLQFPNYSSELNVNALELDDSALYLCASSRAPGGIYEQYFGPGTRLTVT.

V and J are TRBV12-3 or TRBV12-4 and TRBJ1-5; D gene ambiguous. This CDR3 is built from 12 residues. The V and J ends lost 2 bases and 4 bases respectively, with 3 bases between them. CDR3 DNA: TGTGCCAGCAGTTTACGGAATCAGCCCCAGCATTTT. It codes for CASSLRNQPQHF.

The chain is built from TRBV30 and TRBJ2-4; TRBD1 agrees at 9 bases. From germline, CDR1 is GTSNPN and CDR2 SVGIG (reference sequence). CDR3 length equals 18 residues. V was pared by 0 bases and J by 2 bases, with 11 bases of the junction left unmatched. The CDR3 protein is CAWSVPRDRASPKNIQYF. As DNA, the CDR3 is TGTGCCTGGAGTGTACCTCGGGACAGGGCGTCGCCCAAAAACATTCAGTACTTC.

The CDR3 loop reads CASGRTDTQYF. In DNA form, the CDR3 reads TGTGCCAGCGGGCGTACAGATACGCAGTATTTT. The chain couples TRBV6-5 to TRBJ2-3; D gene unclear. Germline V gene sequence: CDR1 MNHEY, CDR2 SVGAGI. V lost 8 bases, J lost 3 bases, and 6 bases lay in between. The CDR3 length is 11 residues.

The chain is built from TRBV18 and TRBJ1-2, with D possibly matching TRBD1 (5 bases). Germline CDR1 is KGHSH and CDR2 is LQKENI. Trimming stripped 2 bases from V and 0 bases from J, with 7 bases between. The CDR3 is made up of 14 amino acids. DNA for the CDR3: TGTGCCAGCTCACCATTGACAGCTAACTATGGCTACACCTTC. Translated, it gives CASSPLTANYGYTF.

V and J are TRBV12-5 and TRBJ2-7; 8 bases map to TRBD1. Trimming cost V 7 bases and J 4 bases; bases outside gene matches: 9. Germline V gene sequence: CDR1 LGHNT, CDR2 FRNRAP. The CDR3 is 14 amino acids. CDR3 bases: TGTGCTAGTGCCCGGACAGGGTCGTCGTACGAGCAGTACTTC. It yields the protein CASARTGSSYEQYF. Variable domain in full (rest from reference TRBV12-5 and TRBJ2-7): DARVTQTPRHKVTEMGQEVTMRCQPILGHNTVFWYRQTMMQGLELLAYFRNRAPLDDSGMPKDRFSAEMPDATLATLKIQPSEPRDSAVYFCASARTGSSYEQYFGPGTRLTVT.

The V call is TRBV12-5, the J call TRBJ2-7; D is unresolved. Looked up from germline, CDR1 is LGHNT and CDR2 is FRNRAP. CDR3 length: 12 amino acids. The V end lost 6 bases, the J end lost 3 bases, and 9 bases lay between the germline ends. CDR3 region: CASGSASYEQYF. The CDR3 DNA reads TGTGCTAGTGGCTCAGCGAGCTACGAGCAGTACTTC.